This passage covers 7 T cell receptor beta chains from one sample sequenced in a study of long-term antiretroviral therapy in people with HIV. Survey level was the resolution at which the v3.0 immunoSEQ assay ran. TCRdb's copy holds only in-frame clones and misses some; the assay was immunoSEQ multiplex PCR. The sample includes about 24,000 clones, around 80% seen only once; the top ten take about a tenth. The sample was unsorted PBMCs, taken 1.2 years after starting antiretroviral therapy. Receptors originate from a woman aged 40 to 50 with HIV.

The chain couples TRBV5-6 to TRBJ2-7; 12 bases are shared with TRBD1. The junction had 5 bases not matched to a gene; V was cut back by 4 bases and J by 6 bases. Germline CDR1 and CDR2: SGHDT and YYEEEE. CDR3 length: 14 amino acids. In DNA, the CDR3 is TGTGCCAGCAGCACGGGACAGGGGGCGATCGAGCAGTACTTC. This encodes CASSTGQGAIEQYF. Complete variable domain (other parts from reference TRBV5-6 and TRBJ2-7): DAGVTQSPTHLIKTRGQQVTLRCSPKSGHDTVSWYQQALGQGPQFIFQYYEEEERQRGNFPDRFSGHQFPNYSSELNVNALLLGDSALYLCASSTGQGAIEQYFGPGTRLTVT.

This chain links TRBV5-4 with TRBJ2-2; the D is unclear. This CDR3 has 14 amino acids. The germline CDR1 and CDR2 sequences are SGHNT and YYREEE (reference sequence). Trimming removed 1 base at V and 1 base at J, with 5 bases between. The chain's CDR3 is CASSLSQNTGELFF. As DNA, the CDR3 is TGTGCCAGCAGCTTGTCGCAGAACACCGGGGAGCTGTTTTTT.

The chain combines TRBV4-2 with TRBJ2-7; 8 bases map to TRBD2. Trimming removed 5 bases from V and 4 bases from J; junction bases left unmatched: 10. The CDR3 has 15 amino acids. Germline lookup yields CDR1 LGHNA and CDR2 YNFKEQ. CDR3 in amino acids: CASSIRREGQYEQYF. The CDR3 DNA reads as TGTGCCAGCAGCATACGACGGGAGGGTCAGTACGAGCAGTACTTC.

The chain uses TRBV6-9 and TRBJ1-2; D perhaps matches TRBD1 (6 bases). Germline V gene data show CDR1 as MNHGY and CDR2 as SVAAGI. The length of the CDR3 is 14 residues. V dropped 6 bases and J dropped 4 bases, with 15 bases sitting between them. CDR3 nucleotide sequence: TGTGCCAGCAGACCCGACCTGGGGGCCTATGGCTACACCTTC. Its translation is CASRPDLGAYGYTF.

In its sample, this clone was seen once. This chain links TRBV9 with TRBJ2-7; D is perhaps TRBD2 (5 bases). Germline CDR1 reads SGDLS; CDR2 reads YYNGEE. Trimming cost V 0 bases and J 6 bases, with 10 bases left between them. The CDR3 is 13 amino acids. This CDR3 reads CASSVADGSEQYF. The CDR3, as DNA: TGTGCCAGCAGCGTAGCCGATGGGAGCGAGCAGTACTTC.

The chain has TRBV5-4 and TRBJ2-7; 15 bases map to TRBD2. CDR1 SGHNT and CDR2 YYREEE come from the germline V gene (reference sequence). Germline trimming cut 4 bases from V and 9 bases from J; bases unmatched to any gene: 11. This CDR3 region has 16 residues. The CDR3 reads CASSPGGLAGGPVQYF. The CDR3 nucleotides are TGTGCCAGCAGCCCCGGCGGACTAGCGGGAGGGCCTGTGCAGTACTTC. The full variable domain, rest sourced from reference TRBV5-4 and TRBJ2-7, is ETGVTQSPTHLIKTRGQQVTLRCSSQSGHNTVSWYQQALGQGPQFIFQYYREEENGRGNFPPRFSGLQFPNYSSELNVNALELDDSALYLCASSPGGLAGGPVQYFGPGTRLTVT.

This clone was detected only a few times. The chain joins TRBV30 to TRBJ2-5; TRBD2 matches 7 bases. Germline V CDR1 and CDR2: GTSNPN, SVGIG (reference sequence). Losses at the gene ends were 1 base for V and 4 bases for J; bases not matched to a gene: 6. The length of the CDR3 is 14 residues. For the CDR3, the DNA is TGTGCCTGGAGTGAGGGGACTAAGGGAGAGACCCAGTACTTC. It encodes CAWSEGTKGETQYF. Complete variable domain (other parts from reference TRBV30 and TRBJ2-5): SQTIHQWPATLVQPVGSPLSLECTVEGTSNPNLYWYRQAAGRGLQLLFYSVGIGQISSEVPQNLSASRPQDRQFILSSKKLLLSDSGFYLCAWSEGTKGETQYFGPGTRLLVL.